A single sample gave rise to the 20 T cell receptor beta chains below, sequenced in a study of neurological immune-mediated disorders. Via MiXCR, TCRdb re-called the 5' RACE reads, giving one row per CDR3 protein. The data hold tens of thousands of distinct CDR3 sequences, with about 10% observed a single time. As to time point: longitudinal time-point 1 (baseline). Sequencing input: PBMCs. The receptors come from a male donor with HTLV-1-associated myelopathy (HAM/TSP).

This clonotype was observed a handful of times. The CDR3 protein is CASSPSSALAKNIQYF. The DNA for the CDR3 is TGTGCCAGCAGCCCCTCCAGTGCACTAGCCAAAAACATTCAGTACTTC. The chain employs TRBV7-9 and TRBJ2-4; D unclear. V was cut by 5 bases and J by 0 bases, with 14 bases left in between. CDR1 is SEHNR, CDR2 FQNEAQ, per germline (reference sequence). CDR3 length: 16 residues. Complete variable domain (other parts from reference TRBV7-9 and TRBJ2-4): DTGVSQNPRHKITKRGQNVTFRCDPISEHNRLYWYRQTLGQGPEFLTYFQNEAQLEKSRLLSDRFSAERPKGSFSTLEIQRTEQGDSAMYLCASSPSSALAKNIQYFGAGTRLSVL.

This clonotype showed up many times. This sequence joins TRBV7-2 and TRBJ2-7, with unresolved D. V shed 4 bases and J shed 6 bases, with 13 bases lying between them. Germline CDR1 SGHTA, CDR2 FQGNSA. The CDR3 is 13 amino acids. CDR3 DNA sequence: TGTGCCAGCAGCTCAGCCAATCGGGCCGAGCAGTACTTC. Its protein product is CASSSANRAEQYF.

This clonotype was observed at least ten times. The chain links TRBV7-2 to TRBJ1-2; D is undetermined. Trimming took 2 bases from V and 1 from J, leaving 11 bases between them. CDR3 length equals 15 residues. Germline values: CDR1 SGHTA, CDR2 FQGNSA. CDR3 sequence: CASSLRVASNYGYTF. CDR3 bases: TGTGCCAGCAGCTTACGGGTCGCCAGTAACTATGGCTACACCTTC. Drawing the rest from reference TRBV7-2 and TRBJ1-2, the complete variable domain is GAGVSQSPSNKVTEKGKDVELRCDPISGHTALYWYRQSLGQGLEFLIYFQGNSAPDKSGLPSDRFSAERTGGSVSTLTIQRTQQEDSAVYLCASSLRVASNYGYTFGSGTRLTVV.

In its sample, this clonotype was seen many times. The chain employs TRBV20-1 and TRBJ1-1; D unresolved. The CDR3 length is 12 residues. From germline, CDR1 is DFQATT and CDR2 SNEGSKA (reference sequence). The V end was cut by 5 bases, the J end by 5 bases, with 12 bases between. CDR3 sequence: CSALISGTEAFF. CDR3 nucleotides: TGCAGTGCTTTAATTTCGGGAACTGAAGCTTTCTTT.

This clonotype was found many times. V is TRBV6-2 or TRBV6-3 and J is TRBJ1-5, with 7 bases lining up with TRBD1. This CDR3 contains 15 residues. V gave up 6 bases and J gave up 0 bases; unmatched junction bases: 5. Looked up from germline, CDR1 is MNHEY and CDR2 is SVGEGT. In nucleotides, the CDR3 is TGTGCCAGCAGAAAGGGACAGCATAGCAATCAGCCCCAGCATTTT. Translation gives CASRKGQHSNQPQHF.

This clonotype was seen repeatedly, ten times or more. The chain is built from TRBV6-2 or TRBV6-3 and TRBJ1-4; D is possibly TRBD1 (5 bases). Trimming cost V 0 bases and J 12 bases, with 20 bases left between them. CDR1 and CDR2 (germline): MNHEY, SVGEGT. The CDR3 has 16 residues. CDR3 region: CASSYSARTMGTELFF. As DNA, the CDR3 is TGTGCCAGCAGTTACTCAGCCAGGACAATGGGGACGGAACTGTTTTTT.

This clonotype came up many times. This chain connects TRBV6-5 to TRBJ2-7; D unresolved. CDR1 is MNHEY, CDR2 SVGAGI, per germline. Trimming took off 7 bases at V and 7 bases at J, with 20 bases between the two ends. The CDR3 covers 14 residues. The CDR3 protein is CASTHLGDPWEQYF. The CDR3 DNA reads as TGTGCCAGCACCCACCTAGGCGATCCGTGGGAGCAGTACTTC.

This clonotype has ten or more counts. The chain has TRBV28 and TRBJ1-4, with 9 bases lining up with TRBD1. V lost 8 bases, J lost 8 bases, and 12 bases stayed unmatched. The CDR3 runs 15 residues. CDR1 is MDHEN, CDR2 SYDVKM, per germline. The CDR3 reads CASAPSTGGYEKLFF. As DNA, the CDR3 is TGTGCCAGCGCGCCCTCGACAGGGGGATACGAAAAACTGTTTTTT.

On this clonotype itself: Relative to the germline gene, one junction end is altered; a read error may explain this. The V and J genes are TRBV14 and TRBJ2-4; D is tentatively TRBD1 or TRBD2 (6 bases each). CDR1 and CDR2 from the germline V gene are SGHDN and FVKESK. The CDR3 covers 17 residues. CDR3 loop: CAISQGGRWRAKNIQYF. The CDR3 bases are TGTGCCATCAGCCAAGGGGGGCGGTGGAGAGCCAAAAACATTCAGTACTTC.

This clonotype was seen many times. This sequence joins TRBV2 and TRBJ2-3; TRBD2 aligns across 7 bases. The CDR3 totals 15 residues. The trim removed 8 bases at V and 5 bases at J, leaving 13 bases unmatched. Germline-derived CDR1 and CDR2 are SNHLY and FYNNEI. The CDR3 DNA is TGTGCCAGCCGGCCCTTACGGGGGGATCAAGATACGCAGTATTTT. This translates into CASRPLRGDQDTQYF.

This clonotype was counted at least ten times. V and J are TRBV2 and TRBJ2-1; possible D gene TRBD1, 6 bases. Germline V gene sequence: CDR1 SNHLY, CDR2 FYNNEI. Trimming took 6 bases from V and 9 from J, leaving 18 bases between them. The CDR3 totals 14 residues. CDR3 region: CASRGALSIGEQFF. The DNA of the CDR3 is TGTGCCAGCAGGGGGGCTCTAAGCATTGGTGAGCAGTTCTTC.

This clonotype was observed many times. The CDR3 sequence: CASGIGGALDTQYF. The DNA of the CDR3 is TGCGCCAGCGGGATCGGGGGGGCCTTAGATACGCAGTATTTT. The J gene is TRBJ2-3, the V gene TRBV5-1, with 8 bases lining up with TRBD2. The germline gives CDR1 SGHRS, CDR2 YFSETQ. J lost 5 bases, V lost 7 bases, and 9 bases had no gene match. The CDR3 runs to 14 residues.

This clonotype was seen ten or more times. The chain has TRBV5-5 and TRBJ2-3; D tentatively reads TRBD1 or TRBD2 (5 bases each). Germline V gene lookup returns CDR1 SGHKS and CDR2 YYEKEE (reference sequence). The CDR3 is 13 amino acids. With 0 bases removed from V and 6 bases from J, the gap between germline ends came to 8 bases. The CDR3 DNA reads as TGTGCCAGCAGCTTGGCATGGGGGGATACGCAGTATTTT. This encodes CASSLAWGDTQYF.

This clonotype has ten or more counts. This rearrangement joins TRBV5-1 to TRBJ2-5; TRBD1 agrees at 9 bases. This CDR3 has 16 residues. Germline V gene sequence: CDR1 SGHRS, CDR2 YFSETQ. V was clipped by 3 bases and J by 5 bases; unmatched bases: 11. The CDR3 coding sequence is TGCGCCAGCAGCTCAGCCGGGACAGGGACATTCGAGACCCAGTACTTC. Translating it yields CASSSAGTGTFETQYF.

The sample holds many counts of this clonotype. This chain uses TRBV3-1 with TRBJ2-1; D might be TRBD1 (5 bases). The CDR3 covers 13 residues. Germline CDR1 LGHDT, CDR2 YNNKEL (reference sequence). Deletions cut 7 bases from V and 5 bases from J, with 12 bases between. CDR3 nucleotide sequence: TGTGCCAGCAAATGGCAGGGTAACAATGAGCAGTTCTTC. Its translation is CASKWQGNNEQFF.

This clonotype was counted at least ten times. V usage is TRBV19 and J usage is TRBJ2-1; TRBD2 agrees at 10 bases. V shed 3 bases and J 9 bases; nucleotides not matched to a gene: 8. The CDR3 length is 15 residues. Germline V gene data show CDR1 as LNHDA and CDR2 as SQIVND (reference sequence). CDR3 sequence reads: CASSMVSGGAREQFF. In DNA form, the CDR3 reads TGTGCCAGTAGTATGGTAAGCGGGGGGGCACGTGAGCAGTTCTTC.

Many counts were recorded for this clonotype. CDR3 sequence: CASSPAVAGGKNIQYF. CDR3 DNA: TGCGCCAGCAGCCCGGCGGTAGCGGGGGGCAAAAACATTCAGTACTTC. The chain uses TRBV5-1 and TRBJ2-4; 10 nucleotides line up with TRBD2. With 4 bases clipped from V and 3 bases from J, the junction kept 7 bases outside the gene matches. CDR3 length equals 16 residues. Germline CDR1 reads SGHRS; CDR2 reads YFSETQ.

This clonotype was counted ten times or more. The chain combines TRBV9 with TRBJ1-6; 7 nucleotides line up with TRBD1. CDR1 is SGDLS, CDR2 YYNGEE, per germline. The length of the CDR3 is 16 residues. J lost 0 bases, V lost 3 bases, and 3 bases had no gene match. The CDR3 sequence: CASSAGQSSYNSPLHF. The DNA of the CDR3 is TGTGCCAGCAGCGCGGGACAGAGCTCCTATAATTCACCCCTCCACTTT.

The gene calls are TRBV7-2 and TRBJ2-3; 9 bases line up with TRBD2. The CDR3 has 15 residues. Looked up from germline, CDR1 is SGHTA and CDR2 is FQGNSA. Trimming at V came to 5 bases and at J to 3 bases, leaving 6 bases not matched to a gene. CDR3 region: CASSPPGLATDTQYF. The DNA of the CDR3 is TGTGCCAGCAGCCCCCCGGGACTAGCTACAGATACGCAGTATTTT.

This clonotype appeared many times. This rearrangement joins TRBV12-3 or TRBV12-4 to TRBJ2-1; 9 bases agree with TRBD2. There are 16 residues in the CDR3. V lost 2 bases to trimming and J lost 2 bases; unmatched junction nucleotides: 4. The CDR3 sequence: CASSLLAGGPYNEQFF. The CDR3 DNA is TGTGCCAGCAGTTTATTGGCGGGGGGGCCCTACAATGAGCAGTTCTTC.